This TCR beta chain was recorded in a study of regulatory T cells in long-lasting Graves disease. Study-level results: TRBV28, TRBJ1-2 and TRBJ2-5 were favored in persistent disease.

The TCR beta library used iRepertoire HTBI primers with Arm-PCR amplification of CDR3. One entry per CDR3 protein, called by TCRdb with MiXCR from the multiplex PCR reads. Of approximately 290,000 distinct CDR3 sequences in the sample, 22% were seen once. This clonotype was seen repeatedly, ten times or more. Its cognate antigen is unknown. Described time point: persistent/refractory GD, antithyroid drugs over 5 years with positive TRAb. Isolated PBMC RNA provided the starting material for the TCR library. The ends were cut back, 4 bases at V and 4 bases at J, with 11 bases in the middle. CDR3 length equals 13 residues. Germline assignment: CDR1 SGDLS and CDR2 YYNGEE.

This clonotype was sampled from a female donor with Graves disease. Sequencing used peripheral blood mononuclear cells (PBMCs), obtained when the disease was refractory, from a patient treated with antithyroid drugs. The chain recombines TRBV9 with TRBJ1-2; D possibly corresponds to TRBD1 (6 bases). CDR3 in amino acids: CASSPTGSYGYTF. In DNA form, the CDR3 reads TGTGCCAGCAGCCCAACAGGGAGCTATGGCTACACCTTC.